The rows below give T cell receptor beta chains drawn from one sample of a study of cytomegalovirus exposure and HLA in healthy donors. Clones were read by immunoSEQ multiplex PCR, and TCRdb kept only the in-frame ones, dropping some. The sample includes about 68,000 clones, 75% to 85% of them seen just once. Specimen: PBMCs. The receptor source for this set is a human donor in good health. Both conserved end residues are part of each CDR3. The D gene is left open where the match is weak. Clone size is given for some rows only: seen once, a few or many times, or a class if the clone is expanded.

v_call: TRBV6-5
j_call: TRBJ1-5
d_call: -
clone_size: -
cdr3_nt: TGTGCCAGCAGGAACGACAGGTATAGCAATCAGCCCCAGCATTTT
cdr3_aa: CASRNDRYSNQPQHF

v_call: TRBV27
j_call: TRBJ1-1
d_call: -
clone_size: few
cdr3_nt: TGTGCCAGCAGCCTAGGACACGCGAACACTGAAGCTTTCTTT
cdr3_aa: CASSLGHANTEAFF

v_call: TRBV19
j_call: TRBJ1-6
d_call: TRBD1
clone_size: -
cdr3_nt: TGTGCCAGTAGTACCAGTCCCGGGACAGGGTATAATTCACCCCTCCACTTT
cdr3_aa: CASSTSPGTGYNSPLHF

v_call: TRBV4-1
j_call: TRBJ1-2
d_call: -
clone_size: -
cdr3_nt: TGCGCCAGCAGCCATGGGACAATTGCTACGGGCTATGGCTACCCCTTC
cdr3_aa: CASSHGTIATGYGYPF

v_call: TRBV19
j_call: TRBJ2-7
d_call: -
clone_size: -
cdr3_nt: TGTGCCAGTAGTACACCCACGACGGACAAAACCTACGAGCAGTACTTC
cdr3_aa: CASSTPTTDKTYEQYF

v_call: TRBV28
j_call: TRBJ1-1
d_call: TRBD1
clone_size: -
cdr3_nt: TGTGCCAGCAGTTCGCACGAGGGACAGGGGAACACTGAAGCTTTCTTT
cdr3_aa: CASSSHEGQGNTEAFF

v_call: TRBV5-6
j_call: TRBJ1-1
d_call: -
clone_size: -
cdr3_nt: TGTGCCAGCAGCTTGCAGGGGAACACTGAAGCTTTCTTT
cdr3_aa: CASSLQGNTEAFF

v_call: TRBV9
j_call: TRBJ2-7
d_call: TRBD2
clone_size: -
cdr3_nt: TGTGCCAGCAGCCCGGGACTAGCGGGGCGGTACGAGCAGTACTTC
cdr3_aa: CASSPGLAGRYEQYF

v_call: TRBV4-3
j_call: TRBJ2-7
d_call: -
clone_size: few
cdr3_nt: TGCGCCAGCAGCCAAGATTCCAGTCCATCCTACGAGCAGTACTTC
cdr3_aa: CASSQDSSPSYEQYF

v_call: TRBV4-2
j_call: TRBJ2-1
d_call: TRBD1
clone_size: -
cdr3_nt: TGTGCCAGCAGCCAAGATTACGACAGGGGCGAGCAGTTCTTC
cdr3_aa: CASSQDYDRGEQFF

v_call: TRBV6-6
j_call: TRBJ2-2
d_call: -
clone_size: -
cdr3_nt: TGTGCCAGCAGTAAGGGGGTCACCGGGGAGCTGTTTTTT
cdr3_aa: CASSKGVTGELFF

v_call: TRBV29-1
j_call: TRBJ2-2
d_call: TRBD2
clone_size: -
cdr3_nt: TGCAGCGTCGCGCCGGGGGGGTTTGCCGGGGAGCTGTTTTTT
cdr3_aa: CSVAPGGFAGELFF

v_call: TRBV27
j_call: TRBJ2-7
d_call: -
clone_size: -
cdr3_nt: TGTGCCAGCAGTTTTGGCGGGCGAGAGCAGTACTTC
cdr3_aa: CASSFGGREQYF

v_call: TRBV5-1
j_call: TRBJ2-7
d_call: -
clone_size: -
cdr3_nt: TGCGCCAGCAGCGAAAGAACTACCAGCCCCTACGAGCAGTACTTC
cdr3_aa: CASSERTTSPYEQYF

v_call: TRBV5-3
j_call: TRBJ2-2
d_call: TRBD1
clone_size: -
cdr3_nt: TGTGCCAGAAGCACAGGGGGGTACGAGGGAATATTGGGGGAGCTGTTTTTT
cdr3_aa: CARSTGGYEGILGELFF

v_call: TRBV25-1
j_call: TRBJ1-2
d_call: -
clone_size: once
cdr3_nt: TGTGCCAGCAGTGTAGGGGGGGAGTATGGCTACACCTTC
cdr3_aa: CASSVGGEYGYTF

v_call: TRBV27
j_call: TRBJ2-7
d_call: TRBD1
clone_size: -
cdr3_nt: TGTGCCAGCAGTTTGGCCGGGACAGGGCGGGGTCTCGAGCAGTACTTC
cdr3_aa: CASSLAGTGRGLEQYF

v_call: TRBV9
j_call: TRBJ2-1
d_call: TRBD2
clone_size: -
cdr3_nt: TGTGCCAGCAGCGTATCCCTCCCGTTTACTCCTAGCGGGGGTTACAATGAGCAGTTCTTC
cdr3_aa: CASSVSLPFTPSGGYNEQFF

v_call: TRBV5-1
j_call: TRBJ1-6
d_call: -
clone_size: -
cdr3_nt: TGCGCCAGCGGGCCCAATTCACCCCTCCACTTT
cdr3_aa: CASGPNSPLHF

v_call: TRBV7-9
j_call: TRBJ1-2
d_call: -
clone_size: once
cdr3_nt: TGTGCCAGCAGCTTGACTGCTAACTATGGCTACACCTTC
cdr3_aa: CASSLTANYGYTF

v_call: TRBV9
j_call: TRBJ1-2
d_call: -
clone_size: once
cdr3_nt: TGTGCCAGCAGCGTAGCCAGGGCCCCCTATGGCTACACCTTC
cdr3_aa: CASSVARAPYGYTF

v_call: TRBV5-1
j_call: TRBJ1-1
d_call: TRBD1
clone_size: once
cdr3_nt: TGCGCCAGCAGCCTCGGGACAGACACTGAAGCTTTCTTT
cdr3_aa: CASSLGTDTEAFF

v_call: TRBV19
j_call: TRBJ2-1
d_call: -
clone_size: -
cdr3_nt: TGTGCCCCCTATTGCCCCCGGAACAGGGCGGATGAGCAGTTCTTC
cdr3_aa: CAPYCPRNRADEQFF

v_call: TRBV27
j_call: TRBJ2-1
d_call: -
clone_size: -
cdr3_nt: TGTGCCAGCAGCTCCCCGAGCTCCTACAATGAGCAGTTCTTC
cdr3_aa: CASSSPSSYNEQFF

v_call: TRBV11-2
j_call: TRBJ2-7
d_call: TRBD1
clone_size: -
cdr3_nt: TGTGCCAGCAGCGGACCGGGACAGGGAGGTTTCGAGCAGTACTTC
cdr3_aa: CASSGPGQGGFEQYF

v_call: TRBV27
j_call: TRBJ1-5
d_call: TRBD1
clone_size: -
cdr3_nt: TGTGCCACCGCCGGGACAGGGGTTCAGCCCCAGCATTTT
cdr3_aa: CATAGTGVQPQHF

v_call: TRBV19
j_call: TRBJ2-7
d_call: -
clone_size: -
cdr3_nt: TGTGCCCTTGACCCGCGGGGTATCCTCTGGGGTGAGCAGTACTTC
cdr3_aa: CALDPRGILWGEQYF

v_call: TRBV6-5
j_call: TRBJ1-3
d_call: -
clone_size: -
cdr3_nt: TGTGCCAGCAGGGAGAGGCAGCCGTCTGGAAACACCATATATTTT
cdr3_aa: CASRERQPSGNTIYF

v_call: TRBV5-1
j_call: TRBJ2-7
d_call: TRBD1
clone_size: -
cdr3_nt: TGCGCCAGCAGCATCGGGACAGCCTACGAGCAGTACTTC
cdr3_aa: CASSIGTAYEQYF

v_call: TRBV6-6
j_call: TRBJ2-4
d_call: -
clone_size: -
cdr3_nt: TGTGCCAGCCGCAAAGCCAGGGACACCAAAAACATTCAGTACTTC
cdr3_aa: CASRKARDTKNIQYF

v_call: TRBV14
j_call: TRBJ2-1
d_call: -
clone_size: once
cdr3_nt: TGTGCCAGCAGCCAAGGCACAGGGCAGTTCTTC
cdr3_aa: CASSQGTGQFF

v_call: TRBV20-1
j_call: TRBJ1-1
d_call: -
clone_size: -
cdr3_nt: TGCAGTGCCCCAGTCCAAACTGAAGCTTTCTTT
cdr3_aa: CSAPVQTEAFF

v_call: TRBV7-9
j_call: TRBJ2-7
d_call: TRBD1
clone_size: -
cdr3_nt: TGTGCCAGCAGCTCCATTTCCGGGACAGCTGCCTACGAGCAGTACTTC
cdr3_aa: CASSSISGTAAYEQYF

v_call: TRBV30
j_call: TRBJ2-7
d_call: -
clone_size: -
cdr3_nt: TGTGCCTGGAGTGACCGGGGCGAGCAGTACTTC
cdr3_aa: CAWSDRGEQYF

v_call: TRBV6-1
j_call: TRBJ2-2
d_call: TRBD1
clone_size: once
cdr3_nt: TGTGCCAGCAGTGGCCTCGGGACAGGCGGGGCCGGGGAGCTGTTTTTT
cdr3_aa: CASSGLGTGGAGELFF

v_call: TRBV27
j_call: TRBJ2-7
d_call: -
clone_size: -
cdr3_nt: TGTGCCAGCAGTCCACAGCCGAAGTTGGCCGAGCAGTACTTC
cdr3_aa: CASSPQPKLAEQYF

v_call: TRBV7-9
j_call: TRBJ2-3
d_call: -
clone_size: few
cdr3_nt: TGTGCCAGCAGCTTAGCGGGGGCCACAGATACGCAGTATTTT
cdr3_aa: CASSLAGATDTQYF

v_call: TRBV5-1
j_call: TRBJ2-1
d_call: -
clone_size: few
cdr3_nt: TGCGCCAGCCACCCCGACACGAGCTCCTACAATGAGCAGTTCTTC
cdr3_aa: CASHPDTSSYNEQFF

v_call: TRBV19
j_call: TRBJ2-1
d_call: TRBD2
clone_size: -
cdr3_nt: TGTGCCAGTAGTCCTACCTCGACTAGCGCAATCAATGAGCAGTTCTTC
cdr3_aa: CASSPTSTSAINEQFF

v_call: TRBV5-8
j_call: TRBJ2-5
d_call: -
clone_size: -
cdr3_nt: TGTGCCAGCAGCTTGAGCTGGACAGACCAAGAGACCCAGTACTTC
cdr3_aa: CASSLSWTDQETQYF

v_call: TRBV18
j_call: TRBJ2-3
d_call: TRBD1
clone_size: -
cdr3_nt: TGTGCCAGCTCACCACCGATTACAGGGGCCGTGACGCAGTATTTT
cdr3_aa: CASSPPITGAVTQYF

v_call: TRBV19
j_call: TRBJ1-1
d_call: -
clone_size: -
cdr3_nt: TGTGCCAGCCAGATTATGGGAGGCGAGGGAAGAGAAGCTTTCTTT
cdr3_aa: CASQIMGGEGREAFF

v_call: TRBV4-1
j_call: TRBJ1-1
d_call: TRBD1
clone_size: -
cdr3_nt: TGCGCCAGCAGCCAACCGGGACAGGGCAGGGAGAACACTGAAGCTTTCTTT
cdr3_aa: CASSQPGQGRENTEAFF

v_call: TRBV27
j_call: TRBJ1-2
d_call: -
clone_size: -
cdr3_nt: TGTGCCAGCAGTATCCGGGACAACCACTATGGCTACACCTTC
cdr3_aa: CASSIRDNHYGYTF

v_call: TRBV7-2
j_call: TRBJ1-1
d_call: -
clone_size: -
cdr3_nt: TGTGCCAGCAGCTTAACAGGGATGGGGAACACTGAAGCTTTCTTT
cdr3_aa: CASSLTGMGNTEAFF

v_call: TRBV5-4
j_call: TRBJ1-1
d_call: TRBD1
clone_size: few
cdr3_nt: TGTGCCAGCAGCCCCGGGGGGACAGGGGGCACTGAAGCTTTCTTT
cdr3_aa: CASSPGGTGGTEAFF